A single sample gave rise to the 10 T cell receptor beta chains below, sequenced in a study of blood T cells in healthy people across ages. For the second PCR, which ran for 7 to 11 cycles, a sample-barcoded 5' primer and a J-beta primer mix were used. TCRdb redid the calling of the 5' RACE reads with MiXCR, one entry per CDR3 protein. The sample lists about 1.4 million distinct CDR3 sequences; roughly 64% were seen once. The sequenced material came from blood. The receptors were gathered from a man aged 18 to 30 in good health.

V is TRBV7-8 and J is TRBJ2-1, with D possibly being TRBD2 (5 bases). This CDR3 spans 14 amino acids. Trimming pared 7 bases from V and 5 bases from J, leaving 15 bases between. Germline CDR1 and CDR2: SGHVS and FQNEAQ. The CDR3 region is CASNHAGINNEQFF. The DNA of the CDR3 is TGTGCCAGCAACCATGCCGGGATCAACAATGAGCAGTTCTTC. Based on the CDR3 plus reference TRBV7-8 and TRBJ2-1, the full variable domain is GAGVSQSPRYKVAKRGQDVALRCDPISGHVSLFWYQQALGQGPEFLTYFQNEAQLDKSGLPSDRFFAERPEGSVSTLKIQRTQQEDSAVYLCASNHAGINNEQFFGPGTRLTVL.

The J gene is TRBJ2-3, the V gene TRBV27; tentatively, D is TRBD1 (6 bases). Per germline, CDR1 MNHEY and CDR2 SMNVEV (reference sequence). The CDR3 spans 16 residues. Trimming removed 1 base from V and 4 bases from J, with 15 bases in between. CDR3: CASSLLQTEGADTQYF. The CDR3 DNA reads TGTGCCAGCAGTTTATTACAAACCGAGGGGGCAGATACGCAGTATTTT.

Points on this clonotype: One end of the junction is discordant with germline, which a read error may explain. The genes are TRBV12-3 or TRBV12-4 and TRBJ1-2, with D tentatively TRBD1 (5 bases). The CDR3 has 17 residues. The CDR3 sequence is CASRSTQTLEGYYGYTF. CDR3 DNA sequence: TGCGCCAGCAGATCCACCCAAACTCTCGAGGGGTACTATGGCTACACCTTC.

This chain links TRBV3-1 with TRBJ2-7, with D tentatively TRBD1 or TRBD2 (5 bases each). There are 14 residues in the CDR3. Germline lookup yields CDR1 LGHDT and CDR2 YNNKEL (reference sequence). V was trimmed by 5 bases and J by 0 bases, leaving 11 bases between them. Here the CDR3 DNA reads TGTGCCAGCAGCACCCGGGACCACTCCTACGAGCAGTACTTC. Its translation is CASSTRDHSYEQYF.

This clonotype has more than one count but fewer than ten. The CDR3 region is CAVAQGLTQPQHF. The DNA for the CDR3 is TGTGCCGTCGCCCAGGGTTTAACCCAGCCCCAGCATTTT. The chain joins TRBV6-5 to TRBJ1-5; perhaps TRBD1 as D (5 bases). Trimming removed 11 bases from V and 7 bases from J, with 18 bases in between. Per germline, CDR1 MNHEY and CDR2 SVGAGI. The CDR3 sequence is 13 residues long.

The chain joins TRBV28 to TRBJ2-2; D might be TRBD1 (7 bases). V was cut by 7 bases and J by 0 bases, with 15 bases left in between. CDR1 MDHEN and CDR2 SYDVKM come from the germline V gene. This CDR3 comprises 16 residues. This CDR3 is CASTLQGGSNTGELFF. The DNA of the CDR3 is TGTGCCAGCACCTTGCAGGGGGGTTCGAACACCGGGGAGCTGTTTTTT.

The sample holds one count of this clonotype. The chain has TRBV7-9 and TRBJ1-2; the D is unclear. Germline assignment: CDR1 SEHNR and CDR2 FQNEAQ (reference sequence). The ends were cut back, 5 bases at V and 0 bases at J, with 16 bases in the middle. This CDR3 contains 16 residues. The CDR3 DNA sequence: TGTGCCAGCAGCCCCCCGGCCGCAGACCCTAACTATGGCTACACCTTC. Its translation: CASSPPAADPNYGYTF. Supplemented by reference TRBV7-9 and TRBJ1-2, the full variable domain reads DTGVSQNPRHKITKRGQNVTFRCDPISEHNRLYWYRQTLGQGPEFLTYFQNEAQLEKSRLLSDRFSAERPKGSFSTLEIQRTEQGDSAMYLCASSPPAADPNYGYTFGSGTRLTVV.

This clonotype has only a few counts. The gene calls are TRBV4-3 and TRBJ2-5; the D gene is possibly TRBD1 (6 bases). Germline CDR1 LGHNA, CDR2 YSLEER. V was pared by 0 bases and J by 5 bases, with 16 bases between. The CDR3 consists of 16 residues. This chain's CDR3 is CASSQEQGAGMETQYF. The CDR3 nucleotides are TGCGCCAGCAGCCAAGAACAGGGTGCTGGTATGGAGACCCAGTACTTC.

CDR3 DNA: TGTGCCAGCAGCATAGGTGTCTATCGAACCTACGAGCAGTACTTC. Translated: CASSIGVYRTYEQYF. V usage is TRBV5-5 and J usage is TRBJ2-7, with D unresolved. This CDR3 contains 15 residues. The germline gives CDR1 SGHKS, CDR2 YYEKEE (reference sequence). The germline V and J ends were trimmed by 4 bases and 2 bases, with 16 bases remaining between them.

The chain is built from TRBV20-1 and TRBJ2-1; 9 nucleotides line up with TRBD2. V dropped 0 bases and J dropped 0; count of bases not matched to a gene: 15. CDR3 size: 20 residues. CDR1 DFQATT and CDR2 SNEGSKA come from the germline V gene (reference sequence). The DNA of the CDR3 is TGCAGTGCTAGAGATGGAGGGCGGGGGGGGCCCTCAAGCTCCTACAATGAGCAGTTCTTC. Amino acid sequence: CSARDGGRGGPSSSYNEQFF.